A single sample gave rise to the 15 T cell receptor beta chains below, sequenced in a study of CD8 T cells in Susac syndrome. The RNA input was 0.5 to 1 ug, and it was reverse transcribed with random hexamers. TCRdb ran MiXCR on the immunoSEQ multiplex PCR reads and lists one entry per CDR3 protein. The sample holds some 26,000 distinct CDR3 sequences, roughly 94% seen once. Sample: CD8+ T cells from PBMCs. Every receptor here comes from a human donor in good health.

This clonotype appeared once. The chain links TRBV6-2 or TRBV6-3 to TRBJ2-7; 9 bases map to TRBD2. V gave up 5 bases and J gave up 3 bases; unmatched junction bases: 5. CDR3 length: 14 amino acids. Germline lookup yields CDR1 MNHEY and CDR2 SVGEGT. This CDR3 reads CASSPGTSSYEQYF. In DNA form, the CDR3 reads TGTGCCAGCAGTCCCGGGACTAGCAGCTACGAGCAGTACTTC.

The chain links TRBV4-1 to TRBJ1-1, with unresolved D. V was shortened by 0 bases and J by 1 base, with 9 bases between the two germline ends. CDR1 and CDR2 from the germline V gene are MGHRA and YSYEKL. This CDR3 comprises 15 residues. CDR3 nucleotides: TGCGCCAGCAGCCAAGATAACGCGGGGAACACTGAAGCTTTCTTT. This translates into CASSQDNAGNTEAFF.

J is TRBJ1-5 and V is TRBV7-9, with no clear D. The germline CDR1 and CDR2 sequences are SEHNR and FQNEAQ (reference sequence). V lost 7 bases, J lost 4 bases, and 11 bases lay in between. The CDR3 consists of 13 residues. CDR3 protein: CASTMSGNQPQHF. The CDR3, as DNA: TGTGCCAGCACCATGAGTGGGAATCAGCCCCAGCATTTT.

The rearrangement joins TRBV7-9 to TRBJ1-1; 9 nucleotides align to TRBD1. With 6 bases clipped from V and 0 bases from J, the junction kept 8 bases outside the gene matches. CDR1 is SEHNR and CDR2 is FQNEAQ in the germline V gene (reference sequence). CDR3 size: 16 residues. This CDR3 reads CASSSWTGAVNTEAFF. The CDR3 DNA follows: TGTGCCAGCAGTTCCTGGACAGGGGCAGTGAACACTGAAGCTTTCTTT.

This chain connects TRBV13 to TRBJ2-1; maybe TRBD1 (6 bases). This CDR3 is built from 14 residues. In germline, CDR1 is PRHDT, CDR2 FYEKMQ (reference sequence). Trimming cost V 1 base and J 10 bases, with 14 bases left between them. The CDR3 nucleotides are TGTGCCAGCAGCTTAGACAACAGGGCGCGCGAGCAGTTCTTC. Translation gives CASSLDNRAREQFF.

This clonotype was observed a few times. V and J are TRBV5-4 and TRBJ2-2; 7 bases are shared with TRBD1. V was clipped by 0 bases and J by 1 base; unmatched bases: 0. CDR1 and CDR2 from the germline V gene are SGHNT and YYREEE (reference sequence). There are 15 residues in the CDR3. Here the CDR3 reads CASSLDRGNTGELFF. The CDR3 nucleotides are TGTGCCAGCAGCTTGGACAGGGGGAACACCGGGGAGCTGTTTTTT.

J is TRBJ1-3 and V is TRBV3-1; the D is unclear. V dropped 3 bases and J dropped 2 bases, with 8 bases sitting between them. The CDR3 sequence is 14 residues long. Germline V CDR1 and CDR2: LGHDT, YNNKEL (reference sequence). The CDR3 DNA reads TGTGCCAGCAGCCACGGCTCGACTGGAAACACCATATATTTT. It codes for CASSHGSTGNTIYF.

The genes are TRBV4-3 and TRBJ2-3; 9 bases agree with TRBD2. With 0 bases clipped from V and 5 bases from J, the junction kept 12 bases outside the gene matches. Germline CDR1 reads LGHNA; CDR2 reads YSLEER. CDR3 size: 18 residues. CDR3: CASSQDRMGGGVGDTQYF. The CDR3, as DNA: TGCGCCAGCAGCCAAGACCGGATGGGCGGGGGGGTCGGAGATACGCAGTATTTT.

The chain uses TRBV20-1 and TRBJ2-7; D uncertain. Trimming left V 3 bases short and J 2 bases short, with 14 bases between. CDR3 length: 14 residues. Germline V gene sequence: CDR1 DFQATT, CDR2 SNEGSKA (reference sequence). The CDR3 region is CSASPIVMTYEQYF. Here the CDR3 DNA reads TGCAGTGCTAGCCCCATAGTGATGACCTACGAGCAGTACTTC.

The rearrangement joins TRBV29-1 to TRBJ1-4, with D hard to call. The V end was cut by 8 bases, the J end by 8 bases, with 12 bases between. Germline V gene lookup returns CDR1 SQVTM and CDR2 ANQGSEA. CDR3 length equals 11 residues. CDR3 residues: CSTWDEEKLFF. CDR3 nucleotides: TGCAGCACCTGGGATGAAGAAAAACTGTTTTTT.

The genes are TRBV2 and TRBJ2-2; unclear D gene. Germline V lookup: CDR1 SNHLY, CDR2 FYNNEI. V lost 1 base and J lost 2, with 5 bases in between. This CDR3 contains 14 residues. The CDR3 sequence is CASSEVGNTGELFF. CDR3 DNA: TGTGCCAGCAGTGAAGTAGGCAACACCGGGGAGCTGTTTTTT.

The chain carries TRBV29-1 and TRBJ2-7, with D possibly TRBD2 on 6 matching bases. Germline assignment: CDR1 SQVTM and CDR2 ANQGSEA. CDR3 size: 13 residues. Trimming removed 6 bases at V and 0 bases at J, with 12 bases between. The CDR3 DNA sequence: TGCAGCGTAGAGGACGGGAGCTCCTACGAGCAGTACTTC. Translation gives CSVEDGSSYEQYF.

The CDR3 is CASSLALDPRVGYTF. In DNA, the CDR3 is TGTGCCAGCAGCTTAGCGCTCGACCCCCGAGTGGGCTACACCTTC. The chain uses TRBV7-9 and TRBJ1-2; no reliable D call. There are 15 residues in the CDR3. From germline, CDR1 is SEHNR and CDR2 FQNEAQ (reference sequence). Trimming removed 0 bases from V and 8 bases from J, with 16 bases in between.

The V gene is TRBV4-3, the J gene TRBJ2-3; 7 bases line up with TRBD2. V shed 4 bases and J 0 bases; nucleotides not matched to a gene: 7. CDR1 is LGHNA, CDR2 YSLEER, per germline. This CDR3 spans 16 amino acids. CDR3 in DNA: TGCGCCAGCAGCCCCTCTAGCGGAACTAGCACAGATACGCAGTATTTT. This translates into CASSPSSGTSTDTQYF.

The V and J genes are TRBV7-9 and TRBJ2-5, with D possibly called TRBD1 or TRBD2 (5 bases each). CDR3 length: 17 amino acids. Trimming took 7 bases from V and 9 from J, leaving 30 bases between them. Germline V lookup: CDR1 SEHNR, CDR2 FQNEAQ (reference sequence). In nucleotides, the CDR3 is TGTGCCAGCACCTCCCCCGGGACCCAGGGCTTCAAGGAGGCCCAGTACTTC. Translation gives CASTSPGTQGFKEAQYF.